The 31 T cell receptor beta chains listed next were all sequenced from one sample in a study of liver allograft versus peripheral blood T cells. On the study more broadly: Liver transplant recipients had T cell receptor repertoires compared between transplanted liver and peripheral blood.

TCRdb independently ran MiXCR on the reads; one entry per CDR3 protein. Of a few thousand distinct CDR3 sequences listed, approximately 15% are singletons. These receptors originate from a human patient who had a liver transplant. Some T cells here may be from the graft donor.

This clonotype has more than one count but fewer than ten. The V gene is TRBV7-2, the J gene TRBJ1-2; the D gene is possibly TRBD1 (6 bases). Germline assignment: CDR1 SGHTA and CDR2 FQGNSA. Trimming pared 1 base from V and 8 bases from J, leaving 14 bases between. This CDR3 region has 14 residues. CDR3 sequence: CASSLGGLASGYTF. CDR3 bases: TGTGCCAGCAGCTTAGGGGGGCTGGCTTCGGGCTACACCTTC.

The V gene is TRBV20-1, the J gene TRBJ2-7; D is possibly TRBD1 or TRBD2 (5 bases each). The germline CDR1 and CDR2 sequences are DFQATT and SNEGSKA (reference sequence). Trimming pared 0 bases from V and 6 bases from J, leaving 18 bases between. The CDR3 contains 15 residues. Here the CDR3 reads CSARDSIDGTVEQYF. DNA for the CDR3: TGCAGTGCTAGAGATTCCATTGACGGGACGGTCGAGCAGTACTTC.

This sequence joins TRBV4-1 and TRBJ1-5, with D possibly being TRBD1 (6 bases). CDR3 length: 15 residues. The germline CDR1 and CDR2 sequences are MGHRA and YSYEKL. V lost 0 bases to trimming and J lost 5 bases, with 11 bases between them. The DNA for the CDR3 is TGCGCCAGCAGCCAAGAAGGGGCAGGGGATCAGCCCCAGCATTTT. The encoded protein is CASSQEGAGDQPQHF.

The rearrangement joins TRBV12-3 or TRBV12-4 to TRBJ1-2; D call uncertain. V was pared by 3 bases and J by 1 base, with 6 bases between. The CDR3 has 13 amino acids. The CDR3, as DNA: TGTGCCAGCAGTTTCGGTCGTAACTATGGCTACACCTTC. This gives the protein CASSFGRNYGYTF.

In its sample, this clonotype is medium-sized (0.01 to 0.1%). The J gene is TRBJ1-5, the V gene TRBV28; TRBD1 matches 9 bases. The CDR3 length is 15 residues. The V gene end was trimmed by 6 bases and the J gene end by 4 bases; junction bases not matched to a gene: 7. Germline CDR1 and CDR2: MDHEN and SYDVKM. The CDR3 loop is CASSLQGARNQPQHF. The CDR3 DNA follows: TGTGCCAGCAGCCTACAGGGGGCGCGTAATCAGCCCCAGCATTTT.

Many counts were recorded for this clonotype. The chain has TRBV6-6 and TRBJ2-3; a weak D match, TRBD2 (7 bases). V was trimmed by 6 bases and J by 4 bases, leaving 17 bases between them. Germline values: CDR1 MNHNY, CDR2 SVGAGI (reference sequence). CDR3 length: 15 residues. The CDR3, as DNA: TGTGCCAGCAGAGGGGGGGCTCAGGGGTCAGATACGCAGTATTTT. This gives the protein CASRGGAQGSDTQYF.

By frequency in the sample, this clonotype is medium-sized. The rearrangement joins TRBV6-6 to TRBJ1-5; the D gene is possibly TRBD1 (6 bases). The CDR3 is made up of 14 amino acids. V lost 6 bases, J lost 5 bases, and 14 bases lay in between. CDR1 is MNHNY and CDR2 is SVGAGI in the germline V gene (reference sequence). The CDR3: CASRSRTADQPQHF. CDR3 DNA sequence: TGTGCCAGCAGGTCCCGGACAGCGGATCAGCCCCAGCATTTT.

Points on this clonotype: Because the CDR3 is missing its conserved closing phenylalanine or tryptophan, this is likely a read error. CDR3 amino acids: CAWSVIRPLGVSNQPQHS. The CDR3 DNA reads TGTGCCTGGAGTGTTATTAGGCCACTGGGGGTTAGCAATCAGCCCCAGCATTCT. The chain links TRBV30 to TRBJ1-5, with D perhaps TRBD1 (5 bases). V shed 0 bases and J shed 0 bases, with 18 bases lying between them. In germline, CDR1 is GTSNPN, CDR2 SVGIG (reference sequence). The CDR3 consists of 18 residues.

By sample share, this clonotype is medium-sized. The chain uses TRBV27 and TRBJ2-1, with TRBD2 identical over 8 bases. Germline V lookup: CDR1 MNHEY, CDR2 SMNVEV (reference sequence). The CDR3 is made up of 16 amino acids. The J segment lost 4 bases and the V segment lost 3 bases, leaving 8 bases of the junction unmatched. In nucleotides, the CDR3 is TGTGCCAGCAGTTTCGTTGGTCGGGGGGGTTACAATGAGCAGTTCTTC. Encoded protein: CASSFVGRGGYNEQFF.

In its sample, this clonotype was seen once. One base away lies a much larger clone, so this may be a sequencing read error. The chain recombines TRBV6-1 with TRBJ2-3, with TRBD2 matching over 10 bases. Germline lookup yields CDR1 MNHNS and CDR2 SASEGT. V was pared by 7 bases and J by 3 bases, with 7 bases of the junction left unmatched. The CDR3 length is 15 residues. The CDR3 DNA follows: TGTGCCAGCACCATAGCGGGAGGTGGTACAGATACGCAGTATTTT. Its translation is CASTIAGGGTDTQYF.

This clonotype occurred many times. V usage is TRBV5-4 and J usage is TRBJ1-6, with a weak D call TRBD1 (5 bases). V was cut by 0 bases and J by 7 bases, with 8 bases left in between. The germline gives CDR1 SGHNT, CDR2 YYREEE (reference sequence). The CDR3 extends over 14 amino acids. The CDR3 DNA sequence: TGTGCCAGCAGCTTGGTGGGGGAAAATTCACCCCTCCACTTT. Translated, it gives CASSLVGENSPLHF.

This clonotype was observed at least ten times. The chain is built from TRBV5-6 and TRBJ2-7, with 8 bases identical to TRBD1. The CDR3 is 16 residues long. With V trimmed by 0 bases and J by 3 bases, 8 bases remained unmatched. The V gene's germline CDR1 is SGHDT and CDR2 YYEEEE. CDR3 in amino acids: CASSLVDRVFDYEQYF. DNA of the CDR3: TGTGCCAGCAGCTTGGTGGACAGGGTATTCGACTACGAGCAGTACTTC.

The rearrangement links TRBV20-1 to TRBJ1-1; D unresolved. The CDR3 runs 11 residues. Germline CDR1 and CDR2: DFQATT and SNEGSKA (reference sequence). V lost 3 bases to trimming and J lost 3 bases, with 5 bases between them. This chain's CDR3 is CSASRDTEAFF. The CDR3 DNA reads TGCAGTGCTAGTCGGGACACTGAAGCTTTCTTT.

This clonotype is labeled medium-sized. The chain uses TRBV6-5 and TRBJ2-1; perhaps TRBD2 as D (6 bases). This CDR3 is built from 16 residues. CDR1 and CDR2 (germline): MNHEY, SVGAGI. Trimming left V 0 bases short and J 4 bases short, with 13 bases between. CDR3 in amino acids: CASSYSSGRVYNEQFF. The CDR3 DNA is TGTGCCAGCAGTTACTCGAGCGGGCGCGTATACAATGAGCAGTTCTTC.

This clonotype appeared many times. V is TRBV20-1 and J is TRBJ1-1; TRBD1 might be the D (5 bases). Trimming removed 6 bases at V and 3 bases at J, with 17 bases between. Germline V gene sequence: CDR1 DFQATT, CDR2 SNEGSKA (reference sequence). This CDR3 contains 14 residues. The CDR3 loop reads CSAPPGGRDTEAFF. Written as DNA, the CDR3 is TGCAGTGCGCCCCCGGGGGGACGGGACACTGAAGCTTTCTTT.

Sample share makes this clonotype medium-sized. V gene TRBV6-5 combines with J gene TRBJ2-3; 9 bases line up with TRBD1. The CDR3 is 15 residues long. Germline-derived CDR1 and CDR2 are MNHEY and SVGAGI. J lost 5 bases, V lost 6 bases, and 9 bases had no gene match. The CDR3 loop is CASRYRDRVRDTQYF. In DNA form, the CDR3 reads TGTGCCAGCAGATACCGGGACAGGGTTCGAGATACGCAGTATTTT.

By sample share, this clonotype is medium-sized. The gene calls are TRBV28 and TRBJ2-2, with 8 nucleotides matching TRBD1. The ends lost 4 bases at V and 4 bases at J; junction bases unmatched: 5. CDR1 is MDHEN and CDR2 is SYDVKM in the germline V gene. This CDR3 has 15 amino acids. The CDR3 loop reads CASSWAGTGTGELFF. As DNA, the CDR3 is TGTGCCAGCAGTTGGGCCGGGACAGGCACCGGGGAGCTGTTTTTT.

This clonotype appeared many times. The chain employs TRBV30 and TRBJ1-5, with 7 bases matching TRBD1. J was trimmed by 3 bases and V by 2 bases; bases with no gene match: 7. The CDR3 has 15 amino acids. Germline V gene lookup returns CDR1 GTSNPN and CDR2 SVGIG (reference sequence). The CDR3 region is CAWSPFDRDNQPQHF. As DNA, the CDR3 is TGTGCCTGGAGTCCATTCGACAGGGACAATCAGCCCCAGCATTTT.

V is TRBV18 and J is TRBJ2-7; possibly TRBD2 for D (7 bases). V was trimmed by 2 bases and J by 1 base, leaving 9 bases between them. Germline lookup yields CDR1 KGHSH and CDR2 LQKENI. The CDR3 contains 14 residues. CDR3 bases: TGTGCCAGCTCACCAGCGGGGGCATCCTACGAGCAGTACTTC. This gives the protein CASSPAGASYEQYF. The full variable domain, completed using reference TRBV18 and TRBJ2-7, is NAGVMQNPRHLVRRRGQEARLRCSPMKGHSHVYWYRQLPEEGLKFMVYLQKENIIDESGMPKERFSAEFPKEGPSILRIQQVVRGDSAAYFCASSPAGASYEQYFGPGTRLTVT.

This clonotype was seen only a few times. The chain carries TRBV20-1 and TRBJ1-6; tentatively, D is TRBD1 (5 bases). Trimming cost V 6 bases and J 7 bases, with 16 bases left between them. This CDR3 has 14 residues. CDR1 is DFQATT, CDR2 SNEGSKA, per germline (reference sequence). The CDR3 DNA is TGCAGTGCCCGGGGGTCGGGAGACAATTCACCCCTCCACTTT. Its protein product is CSARGSGDNSPLHF.

In its sample, this clonotype was seen many times. The chain links TRBV28 to TRBJ1-4; the D gene is possibly TRBD1 (6 bases). Looked up from germline, CDR1 is MDHEN and CDR2 is SYDVKM. This CDR3 region has 15 residues. The CDR3 sequence: CAAGERGNTNEKLFF. The CDR3 DNA sequence: TGTGCAGCAGGGGAAAGGGGGAATACTAATGAAAAACTGTTTTTT.

In this sample, this clonotype turned up a few times. V gene TRBV28 combines with J gene TRBJ1-2; TRBD1 might be the D (6 bases). Germline V lookup: CDR1 MDHEN, CDR2 SYDVKM. V was cut by 5 bases and J by 8 bases, with 18 bases left in between. The CDR3 is 14 amino acids. Here the CDR3 DNA reads TGTGCCAGCAGTCCCCGACAGGCGTCGCGAGGCTACACCTTC. Residues: CASSPRQASRGYTF.

By share of the sample, this clonotype is medium-sized. The chain has TRBV6-5 and TRBJ1-1; D might be TRBD1 (5 bases). The CDR3 consists of 12 residues. Trimming cost V 10 bases and J 3 bases, with 12 bases left between them. CDR1 is MNHEY, CDR2 SVGAGI, per germline. The CDR3 reads CATSLGDTEAFF. CDR3 nucleotides: TGTGCCACCTCCCTAGGGGACACTGAAGCTTTCTTT.

This chain links TRBV20-1 with TRBJ2-7; 10 bases map to TRBD2. CDR1 is DFQATT and CDR2 is SNEGSKA in the germline V gene (reference sequence). CDR3 length: 14 amino acids. The V segment lost 2 bases and the J segment 3 bases; nucleotides outside the gene matches: 4. In DNA form, the CDR3 reads TGCAGTGCTAGACTAGCGGGGGCAAACTACGAGCAGTACTTC. It translates to CSARLAGANYEQYF.

This clonotype was observed many times. The chain couples TRBV11-1 to TRBJ1-5; D gene unclear. The germline gives CDR1 SGHAT, CDR2 FQDESV (reference sequence). The CDR3 extends over 15 amino acids. V was shortened by 0 bases and J by 3 bases, with 9 bases between the two germline ends. The CDR3 here is CASSLAGDSNQPQHF. In DNA, the CDR3 is TGTGCCAGCAGCTTAGCCGGGGATTCCAATCAGCCCCAGCATTTT. Supplemented by reference TRBV11-1 and TRBJ1-5, the full variable domain reads EAEVAQSPRYKITEKSQAVAFWCDPISGHATLYWYRQILGQGPELLVQFQDESVVDDSQLPKDRFSAERLKGVDSTLKIQPAELGDSAMYLCASSLAGDSNQPQHFGDGTRLSIL.

The genes are TRBV7-2 and TRBJ2-1; no definite D call. This CDR3 is 14 amino acids long. Trimming left V 1 base short and J 9 bases short, with 13 bases between. CDR1 is SGHTA and CDR2 is FQGNSA in the germline V gene. The DNA of the CDR3 is TGTGCCAGCAGCTTAGGGGGTAGCAAAGTTGAGCAGTTCTTC. It is translated as CASSLGGSKVEQFF.

This clonotype was observed a few times. CDR3 bases: TGTGCCAGTAGTATAAACAATCAGCCCCAGCATTTT. This codes for CASSINNQPQHF. The V gene is TRBV19, the J gene TRBJ1-5, with D uncertain. Germline values: CDR1 LNHDA, CDR2 SQIVND (reference sequence). The ends were cut back, 2 bases at V and 3 bases at J, with 2 bases in the middle. The CDR3 runs 12 residues. The full variable domain, in which reference TRBV19 and TRBJ1-5 provide the parts outside the CDR3, is DGGITQSPKYLFRKEGQNVTLSCEQNLNHDAMYWYRQDPGQGLRLIYYSQIVNDFQKGDIAEGYSVSREKKESFPLTVTSAQKNPTAFYLCASSINNQPQHFGDGTRLSIL.

This clonotype ranks as medium-sized. This chain joins TRBV18 and TRBJ2-1; perhaps TRBD1 as D (5 bases). The CDR3 totals 13 residues. CDR1 is KGHSH, CDR2 LQKENI, per germline. Trimming stripped 6 bases from V and 7 bases from J, with 13 bases between. Written as DNA, the CDR3 is TGTGCCAGCTCCCTTGACAGTTTGAATGAGCAGTTCTTC. As protein: CASSLDSLNEQFF.

The chain links TRBV5-1 to TRBJ2-7; tentative D call: TRBD1 (5 bases). CDR1 and CDR2 (germline): SGHRS, YFSETQ. Trimming stripped 0 bases from V and 3 bases from J, with 7 bases between. The length of the CDR3 is 13 residues. In nucleotides, the CDR3 is TGCGCCAGCAGCTTGGGACAGTACTACGAGCAGTACTTC. Translating gives CASSLGQYYEQYF.

This clonotype is medium-sized by share. The chain links TRBV6-2 or TRBV6-3 to TRBJ1-1; the match to TRBD1 covers 7 bases. CDR1 and CDR2 from the germline V gene are MNHEY and SVGEGT. This CDR3 contains 15 residues. V trimming: 6 bases; J trimming: 2 bases; junction bases outside the gene matches: 9. The CDR3 sequence is CASRLQGVSNTEAFF. The CDR3 bases are TGTGCCAGCAGGCTTCAGGGGGTCTCAAACACTGAAGCTTTCTTT.

By its share, this clonotype is medium-sized. This chain joins TRBV18 and TRBJ2-1, with 8 bases fitting TRBD1. J gave up 5 bases and V 3 bases, and 6 bases lay outside the gene matches. The CDR3 consists of 15 residues. Per the germline V gene, CDR1 is KGHSH and CDR2 is LQKENI. CDR3 coding DNA: TGTGCCAGCTCACCCCCACAGGGGGGAAACAATGAGCAGTTCTTC. Amino acids: CASSPPQGGNNEQFF.